These 13 T cell receptor beta chains were sequenced from one sample in a study of PD-1 blockade in classical Hodgkin lymphoma. Time point in this sample: cycle 4 day 1 (C4D1), after more than 5 weeks of nivolumab. Each patient relapsed following autologous stem cell transplantation, and prior brentuximab vedotin exposure differed. TCRdb's table, derived via immunoSEQ multiplex PCR, lists solely in-frame clones and lacks some. The sample holds 85,000 to 90,000 clones, about nine tenths seen once. The sample consisted of peripheral blood mononuclear cells (PBMCs), taken before the fourth cycle of nivolumab. These receptors originate from a human donor with classical Hodgkin lymphoma.

The CDR3 DNA reads as TGTGCCAGCAGCTTAATGGGCTCTGTGGACGAGCAGTACTTC. This sequence encodes CASSLMGSVDEQYF. The rearrangement links TRBV7-2 to TRBJ2-7; no firm D call. This CDR3 contains 14 residues. Germline assignment: CDR1 SGHTA and CDR2 FQGNSA. V lost 2 bases, J lost 5 bases, and 13 bases lay in between.

The CDR3 reads CASSSTLAADTQYF. The CDR3 DNA reads TGTGCCAGCAGCTCGACTTTAGCGGCAGATACGCAGTATTTT. The V call is TRBV7-3, the J call TRBJ2-3, with D possibly being TRBD2 (6 bases). This CDR3 has 14 residues. Trimming pared 4 bases from V and 4 bases from J, leaving 12 bases between. Germline loops: CDR1 SGHTA, CDR2 FQGTGA.

CDR3 region: CASSYSAGAGYTF. The CDR3 DNA follows: TGTGCCAGCAGTTACTCGGCAGGGGCCGGCTACACCTTC. This sequence joins TRBV6-5 and TRBJ1-2; D perhaps matches TRBD1 (6 bases). Trimming left V 0 bases short and J 8 bases short, with 10 bases between. The CDR3 extends over 13 amino acids. Germline lookup yields CDR1 MNHEY and CDR2 SVGAGI.

The CDR3 here is CASSSAYGYTF. The CDR3 nucleotides read TGTGCCAGCAGCTCTGCATATGGCTACACCTTC. V usage is TRBV7-2 and J usage is TRBJ1-2; no reliable D call. Trimming removed 4 bases from V and 5 bases from J, with 5 bases in between. Looked up from germline, CDR1 is SGHTA and CDR2 is FQGNSA. The CDR3 length is 11 residues.

V usage is TRBV7-9 and J usage is TRBJ2-7, with D perhaps given as TRBD1 or TRBD2 (5 bases each). From germline, CDR1 is SEHNR and CDR2 FQNEAQ (reference sequence). The CDR3 loop spans 13 amino acids. The V and J ends lost 5 bases and 5 bases respectively, with 13 bases between them. In nucleotides, the CDR3 is TGTGCCAGCAGCCCCAGGGAGATGCACGAGCAGTACTTC. It yields the protein CASSPREMHEQYF.

The V gene is TRBV6-5, the J gene TRBJ2-7, with unresolved D. Germline V gene lookup returns CDR1 MNHEY and CDR2 SVGAGI. V was clipped by 6 bases and J by 3 bases, with 12 bases between them. This CDR3 has 13 residues. CDR3 sequence reads: CASSRQEVYEQYF. The DNA of the CDR3 is TGTGCCAGCAGCCGACAAGAGGTCTACGAGCAGTACTTC.

This CDR3 is CASSPTGGETEAFF. The CDR3 bases are TGCGCCAGCAGTCCGACAGGGGGCGAGACTGAAGCTTTCTTT. The gene calls are TRBV5-1 and TRBJ1-1; 10 bases are shared with TRBD1. Losses at the gene ends were 5 bases for V and 5 bases for J; bases not matched to a gene: 6. The CDR3 is 14 residues long. CDR1 and CDR2 from the germline V gene are SGHRS and YFSETQ. The full variable domain, completed using reference TRBV5-1 and TRBJ1-1, is KAGVTQTPRYLIKTRGQQVTLSCSPISGHRSVSWYQQTPGQGLQFLFEYFSETQRNKGNFPGRFSGRQFSNSRSEMNVSTLELGDSALYLCASSPTGGETEAFFGQGTRLTVV.

This clone was picked up a small number of times. The chain carries TRBV15 and TRBJ2-5; 10 bases map to TRBD2. Trimming removed 3 bases from V and 2 bases from J; junction bases left unmatched: 6. CDR3 length equals 16 residues. Germline V gene sequence: CDR1 LNHNV, CDR2 YYDKDF (reference sequence). CDR3 residues: CATSRSGGALQETQYF. The DNA of the CDR3 is TGTGCCACCAGCAGGAGCGGGGGGGCCTTACAAGAGACCCAGTACTTC.

The V call is TRBV5-6, the J call TRBJ2-3, with D perhaps matching TRBD2 (6 bases). V lost 0 bases and J 2 bases, leaving 10 bases between the germline ends. This CDR3 comprises 15 residues. Germline-derived CDR1 and CDR2 are SGHDT and YYEEEE. The CDR3 is CASSLGGGATDTQYF. In nucleotides, the CDR3 is TGTGCCAGCAGCTTGGGGGGCGGGGCCACAGATACGCAGTATTTT.

This clone was detected once. J is TRBJ1-1 and V is TRBV13; D gene ambiguous. V lost 4 bases to trimming and J lost 0 bases, with 9 bases between them. The germline V gene encodes CDR1 PRHDT and CDR2 FYEKMQ (reference sequence). The CDR3 extends over 14 amino acids. CDR3 sequence (DNA): TGTGCCAGCAGCTCCGGCCGGGTGAACACTGAAGCTTTCTTT. Translated, it gives CASSSGRVNTEAFF.

This rearrangement joins TRBV6-5 to TRBJ2-7; the D gene is possibly TRBD1 (6 bases). Trimming removed 7 bases at V and 3 bases at J, with 13 bases between. The CDR3 length is 13 residues. CDR1 MNHEY and CDR2 SVGAGI come from the germline V gene. In nucleotides, the CDR3 is TGTGCCAGCACAGGCCAGGGGCTCTACGAGCAGTACTTC. Residues: CASTGQGLYEQYF.

The chain carries TRBV2 and TRBJ2-7; 12 bases agree with TRBD2. Germline V lookup: CDR1 SNHLY, CDR2 FYNNEI. CDR3 length: 15 residues. V shed 6 bases and J 2 bases; nucleotides not matched to a gene: 5. CDR3 sequence (DNA): TGTGCCAGCAGACTCACTAGCGGGGGGCCCTACGAGCAGTACTTC. It encodes CASRLTSGGPYEQYF. Complete variable domain (other parts from reference TRBV2 and TRBJ2-7): EPEVTQTPSHQVTQMGQEVILRCVPISNHLYFYWYRQILGQKVEFLVSFYNNEISEKSEIFDDQFSVERPDGSNFTLKIRSTKLEDSAMYFCASRLTSGGPYEQYFGPGTRLTVT.

J is TRBJ1-1 and V is TRBV25-1, with D uncertain. V lost 6 bases to trimming and J lost 1 base, with 6 bases between them. The CDR3 spans 12 residues. Germline CDR1 is MGHDK and CDR2 is SYGVNS. In nucleotides, the CDR3 is TGTGCCAGCAGAGCCCCGAACACTGAAGCTTTCTTT. This sequence encodes CASRAPNTEAFF.